This T cell receptor (beta chain) stems from a study of blood T cells in healthy people across ages. On the study more broadly: Capture via template switching afforded approximately one barcoded beta molecule per two T cells.

General observations from the study: In these data, TCR beta diversity tracked strongly with naive T cell percentage.

In this sample, this clonotype turned up many times. The antigen is not known. A second PCR of roughly 7 to 11 cycles used a sample-barcoded 5' primer and a J-beta primer mix. TCRdb recomputed calls from the 5' RACE reads with MiXCR, one row per CDR3 protein. The data show fewer than 950,000 distinct CDR3 sequences, with 35% to 40% seen just once and about an eighth held by the top ten. This CDR3 has 12 amino acids. Germline CDR1 SGHTA, CDR2 FQGNSA. V was clipped by 1 base and J by 9 bases, with 8 bases between them. This receptor was identified in a man younger than 35 in good health. The gene calls are TRBV7-2 and TRBJ2-3; D is uncertain. The sequenced material came from blood. DNA for the CDR3: TGTGCCAGCAGCTTAGAGCGCCGCACGCAGTATTTT. It specifies CASSLERRTQYF.